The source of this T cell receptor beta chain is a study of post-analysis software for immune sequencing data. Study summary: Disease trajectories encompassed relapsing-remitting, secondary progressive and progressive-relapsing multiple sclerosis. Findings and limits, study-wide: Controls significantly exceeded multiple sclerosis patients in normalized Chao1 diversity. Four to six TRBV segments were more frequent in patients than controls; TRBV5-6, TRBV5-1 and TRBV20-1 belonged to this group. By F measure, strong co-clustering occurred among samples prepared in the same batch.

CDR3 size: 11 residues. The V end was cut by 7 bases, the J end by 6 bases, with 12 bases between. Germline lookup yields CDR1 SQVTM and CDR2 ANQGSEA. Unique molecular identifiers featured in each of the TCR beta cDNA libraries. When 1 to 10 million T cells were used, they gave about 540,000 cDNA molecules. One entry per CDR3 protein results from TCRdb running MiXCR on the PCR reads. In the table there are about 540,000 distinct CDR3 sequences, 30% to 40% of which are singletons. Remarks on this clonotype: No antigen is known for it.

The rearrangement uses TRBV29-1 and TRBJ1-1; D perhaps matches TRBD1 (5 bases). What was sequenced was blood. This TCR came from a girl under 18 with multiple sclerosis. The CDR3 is CSAGRTSEAFF. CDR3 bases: TGCAGCGCTGGACGGACATCTGAAGCTTTCTTT.